This entry lists 18 T cell receptor beta chains sequenced from one sample in a study of cytomegalovirus exposure and HLA in healthy donors. 60 Vbeta and 13 Jbeta primers were used in PCR. The repertoire was sequenced with immunoSEQ multiplex PCR; TCRdb's copy has only in-frame clones and lacks some. This sample has fewer than 350,000 clones; 70% to 90% occur once, and the top ten carry 2% to 3%. The source material was PBMCs. These receptors were collected from a woman under 30 in good health and CMV-seronegative.

The CDR3 is CASSPDRSDTQYF. The CDR3 DNA sequence: TGTGCCAGCAGCCCCGACAGGAGCGATACGCAGTATTTT. The rearrangement links TRBV25-1 to TRBJ2-3; TRBD1 is a possible D gene (6 bases). This CDR3 comprises 13 residues. In germline, CDR1 is MGHDK, CDR2 SYGVNS. V lost 6 bases to trimming and J lost 6 bases, with 13 bases between them. Together with reference TRBV25-1 and TRBJ2-3, the CDR3 gives the full variable domain: EADIYQTPRYLVIGTGKKITLECSQTMGHDKMYWYQQDPGMELHLIHYSYGVNSTEKGDLSSESTVSRIRTEHFPLTLESARPSHTSQYLCASSPDRSDTQYFGPGTRLTVL.

The table lists this clone with a few counts. J is TRBJ2-5 and V is TRBV30, with 12 bases fitting TRBD2. Germline assignment: CDR1 GTSNPN and CDR2 SVGIG (reference sequence). CDR3 size: 16 residues. Losses at the gene ends were 2 bases for V and 3 bases for J; bases not matched to a gene: 7. CDR3 sequence reads: CAWSPLAGGWEETQYF. Written as DNA, the CDR3 is TGTGCCTGGAGTCCACTAGCGGGGGGCTGGGAAGAGACCCAGTACTTC. The full variable domain, rest sourced from reference TRBV30 and TRBJ2-5, is SQTIHQWPATLVQPVGSPLSLECTVEGTSNPNLYWYRQAAGRGLQLLFYSVGIGQISSEVPQNLSASRPQDRQFILSSKKLLLSDSGFYLCAWSPLAGGWEETQYFGPGTRLLVL.

This rearrangement joins TRBV19 to TRBJ1-6; D may be TRBD1 (6 bases). V was cut by 7 bases and J by 5 bases, with 15 bases left in between. CDR1 is LNHDA, CDR2 SQIVND, per germline (reference sequence). This CDR3 has 15 amino acids. The CDR3 nucleotides are TGTGCCAGTACTACAGGGAGGGTGGATAATTCACCCCTCCACTTT. Translation: CASTTGRVDNSPLHF.

The rearrangement joins TRBV12-5 to TRBJ2-3; 8 positions agree with TRBD1. Germline CDR1 and CDR2: LGHNT and FRNRAP. V lost 3 bases and J lost 5; bases outside the gene matches: 4. CDR3 size: 14 residues. The CDR3 nucleotides are TGTGCTAGTGGTTTTGGACAGGGTGTAGATACGCAGTATTTT. Translated, it gives CASGFGQGVDTQYF.

The rearrangement uses TRBV4-1 and TRBJ2-1, with D possibly TRBD2 on 6 matching bases. V was shortened by 3 bases and J by 7 bases, with 19 bases between the two germline ends. Germline values: CDR1 MGHRA, CDR2 YSYEKL. The CDR3 extends over 16 amino acids. CDR3 nucleotides: TGCGCCAGCAGCCATATGGGGGGAGCGGCCCTAAATGAGCAGTTCTTC. Translating it yields CASSHMGGAALNEQFF.

CDR3 sequence: CASSFRDGGSYGYTF. The CDR3 DNA is TGTGCCAGCAGCTTCAGGGACGGGGGGTCATATGGCTACACCTTC. The J gene is TRBJ1-2, the V gene TRBV5-4; D may be TRBD1 (5 bases). Germline CDR1 SGHNT, CDR2 YYREEE (reference sequence). The CDR3 length is 15 residues. With 2 bases removed from V and 5 bases from J, the gap between germline ends came to 16 bases.

J is TRBJ1-5 and V is TRBV18; a possible D gene is TRBD1 (6 bases). The CDR3 loop spans 17 amino acids. V shed 5 bases and J shed 0 bases, with 17 bases lying between them. Germline V gene data show CDR1 as KGHSH and CDR2 as LQKENI. The CDR3 region has the DNA TGTGCCAGCTCAGAGGCGTCAGGGGCCTATAGCAATCAGCCCCAGCATTTT. It specifies CASSEASGAYSNQPQHF.

The chain has TRBV6-5 and TRBJ2-5; 8 positions agree with TRBD2. The CDR3 length is 15 residues. V lost 4 bases to trimming and J lost 2 bases; unmatched junction nucleotides: 6. Germline V gene lookup returns CDR1 MNHEY and CDR2 SVGAGI. The CDR3: CASSLGAGGQETQYF. CDR3 in DNA: TGTGCCAGCAGTTTGGGGGCGGGGGGACAAGAGACCCAGTACTTC.

J is TRBJ2-1 and V is TRBV2; no clear D. Deletions cut 5 bases from V and 5 bases from J, with 10 bases between. This CDR3 contains 13 residues. Germline lookup yields CDR1 SNHLY and CDR2 FYNNEI. The CDR3 reads CASSPVGDNEQFF. The CDR3 coding sequence is TGTGCCAGCAGTCCTGTCGGAGACAATGAGCAGTTCTTC.

The rearrangement links TRBV6-5 to TRBJ1-3, with D unresolved. The V end was cut by 3 bases, the J end by 0 bases, with 6 bases between. CDR1 MNHEY and CDR2 SVGAGI come from the germline V gene. CDR3 length: 14 amino acids. The CDR3 DNA sequence: TGTGCCAGCAGTTATTTCGGCTCTGGAAACACCATATATTTT. Residues: CASSYFGSGNTIYF.

CDR3: CACEKFKNIQYF. The CDR3 nucleotides are TGTGCCTGCGAGAAATTCAAAAACATTCAGTACTTC. The chain couples TRBV30 to TRBJ2-4; D uncertain. Per germline, CDR1 GTSNPN and CDR2 SVGIG (reference sequence). This CDR3 comprises 12 residues. Trimming stripped 6 bases from V and 3 bases from J, with 9 bases between.

This clone was seen a handful of times. The gene calls are TRBV6-5 and TRBJ2-1, with D possibly being TRBD1 (6 bases). The germline CDR1 and CDR2 sequences are MNHEY and SVGAGI. The CDR3 has 16 amino acids. Between the trimmed V and J ends, which lost 0 bases and 7 bases, there was a span of 16 bases. The CDR3 region has the DNA TGTGCCAGCAGTTACTCGGGGGCGAGCTTTTTAAATGAGCAGTTCTTC. Protein sequence: CASSYSGASFLNEQFF.

V is TRBV7-3 and J is TRBJ2-1; perhaps TRBD2 as D (6 bases). The ends were cut back, 1 base at V and 1 base at J, with 8 bases in the middle. There are 15 residues in the CDR3. Per the germline V gene, CDR1 is SGHTA and CDR2 is FQGTGA. The CDR3 loop reads CASSLRRESYNEQFF. As DNA, the CDR3 is TGTGCCAGCAGCTTAAGGCGGGAATCCTACAATGAGCAGTTCTTC.

The chain links TRBV7-9 to TRBJ2-2; D is undetermined. There are 17 residues in the CDR3. Germline V gene sequence: CDR1 SEHNR, CDR2 FQNEAQ (reference sequence). V dropped 5 bases and J dropped 0 bases, with 16 bases sitting between them. For the CDR3, the DNA is TGTGCCAGCAGCGTGCCGCCGAGAACTGCGAACACCGGGGAGCTGTTTTTT. Protein sequence: CASSVPPRTANTGELFF.

The genes are TRBV7-9 and TRBJ1-2; 11 bases are shared with TRBD1. This CDR3 comprises 14 residues. The V gene end was trimmed by 4 bases and the J gene end by 2 bases; junction bases not matched to a gene: 0. CDR1 is SEHNR, CDR2 FQNEAQ, per germline (reference sequence). CDR3 DNA sequence: TGTGCCAGCAGCTGGGACAGGGGGAACTATGGCTACACCTTC. Amino acids: CASSWDRGNYGYTF. Complete variable domain (other parts from reference TRBV7-9 and TRBJ1-2): DTGVSQNPRHKITKRGQNVTFRCDPISEHNRLYWYRQTLGQGPEFLTYFQNEAQLEKSRLLSDRFSAERPKGSFSTLEIQRTEQGDSAMYLCASSWDRGNYGYTFGSGTRLTVV.

The chain has TRBV7-2 and TRBJ1-2; D call uncertain. The germline V gene encodes CDR1 SGHTA and CDR2 FQGNSA. The CDR3 has 16 residues. The germline V and J ends were trimmed by 0 bases and 2 bases, with 13 bases remaining between them. The chain's CDR3 is CASSLAGYGGNYGYTF. As DNA, the CDR3 is TGTGCCAGCAGCTTAGCGGGTTACGGAGGAAACTATGGCTACACCTTC.

The V gene is TRBV13, the J gene TRBJ1-5, with 10 positions matching TRBD1. The ends lost 3 bases at V and 6 bases at J; junction bases unmatched: 5. Germline V gene data show CDR1 as PRHDT and CDR2 as FYEKMQ (reference sequence). The CDR3 has 15 residues. The CDR3 protein is CASSLGQGSGQPQHF. The CDR3 DNA reads TGTGCCAGCAGCTTGGGACAGGGGTCGGGTCAGCCCCAGCATTTT.

This chain links TRBV2 with TRBJ2-3; 8 nucleotides line up with TRBD2. This CDR3 has 16 residues. V dropped 3 bases and J dropped 7; count of bases not matched to a gene: 12. Per the germline V gene, CDR1 is SNHLY and CDR2 is FYNNEI. Here the CDR3 DNA reads TGTGCCAGCAGTGACCAGCGGGGGAACGAGGCATATACGCAGTATTTT. Translation: CASSDQRGNEAYTQYF. The entire variable domain, with the rest obtained from reference TRBV2 and TRBJ2-3, is as follows: EPEVTQTPSHQVTQMGQEVILRCVPISNHLYFYWYRQILGQKVEFLVSFYNNEISEKSEIFDDQFSVERPDGSNFTLKIRSTKLEDSAMYFCASSDQRGNEAYTQYFGPGTRLTVL.